This TCR beta chain is drawn from a study of T cells after yellow fever vaccination. Study-wide points: A small proportion of clonotypes was detected in both the CD4 and CD8 compartments. Subsequent to the booster, the majority of primary-vaccination clones reappeared (96% CD4, 80% to 90% CD8).

Synthesis of TCR cDNA relied on 5'RACE template switching, which attached a universal primer site and UMIs. In TCRdb, the 5' RACE reads were re-called with MiXCR into one record per CDR3 protein. Of roughly 340,000 distinct CDR3 sequences listed, roughly 4% are singletons. V was clipped by 5 bases and J by 10 bases; unmatched bases: 7. CDR1 and CDR2 from the germline V gene are LGHDT and YNNKEL (reference sequence). This CDR3 has 15 residues. This clonotype has more than one count but fewer than ten. The antigen is not known. The chain has TRBV3-1 and TRBJ1-6; TRBD1 matches 11 bases. Specimen: PBMCs, collected 5 days after the yellow fever booster vaccination. This receptor was taken from a man aged 18-30 years who received the YFV17D yellow fever vaccine. CDR3 residues: CASSSPGQGGSPLHF. CDR3 DNA: TGTGCCAGCAGCTCTCCGGGACAGGGGGGATCACCCCTCCACTTT. Supplemented by reference TRBV3-1 and TRBJ1-6, the full variable domain reads DTAVSQTPKYLVTQMGNDKSIKCEQNLGHDTMYWYKQDSKKFLKIMFSYNNKELIINETVPNRFSPKSPDKAHLNLHINSLELGDSAVYFCASSSPGQGGSPLHFGNGTRLTVT.